Below, 9 T cell receptor beta chains from the same sample are listed, as sequenced in a study of T cells in Graves' hyperthyroidism and ophthalmopathy. Researchers amplified the TCR beta CDR3 regions from RNA transcripts. TCR CDR3 underwent first-round RT-PCR with the HTBI primer set. TCRdb re-derived calls from the multiplex PCR reads in MiXCR, one entry per CDR3 protein. The data hold about 740,000 distinct CDR3 sequences, with about 14% observed a single time. The source material was blood. The receptors stem from a woman aged 18 to 35 with Graves' hyperthyroidism.

This clonotype appeared many times. The gene calls are TRBV6-1 and TRBJ2-5; possibly TRBD1 for D (5 bases). The length of the CDR3 is 14 residues. From germline, CDR1 is MNHNS and CDR2 SASEGT. Trimming removed 6 bases at V and 5 bases at J, with 16 bases between. The CDR3 DNA is TGTGCCAGCAGACGCGACTGGGGCGCGGAGACCCAGTACTTC. The encoded protein is CASRRDWGAETQYF.

V and J are TRBV10-3 and TRBJ1-2; TRBD1 aligns across 7 bases. Per the germline V gene, CDR1 is ENHRY and CDR2 is SYGVKD. This CDR3 has 15 amino acids. The ends lost 0 bases at V and 4 bases at J; junction bases unmatched: 5. CDR3: CAISESGQSIYGYTF. The CDR3 region has the DNA TGTGCCATCAGTGAGTCGGGACAGTCCATCTATGGCTACACCTTC.

This clonotype came up many times. J is TRBJ2-1 and V is TRBV7-9; 8 bases line up with TRBD2. The CDR3 extends over 19 amino acids. Unmatched junction bases numbered 15, after V lost 5 bases and J lost 0 bases. Per the germline V gene, CDR1 is SEHNR and CDR2 is FQNEAQ (reference sequence). The CDR3 reads CASSASITGGSSSYNEQFF. The DNA for the CDR3 is TGTGCCAGCAGCGCCAGTATAACGGGGGGGTCGAGCTCCTACAATGAGCAGTTCTTC.

This clonotype was picked up a small number of times. Compared with germline, one end of the junction differs, possibly owing to a read error. V and J are TRBV7-2 and TRBJ1-1, with a tentative D call TRBD1 (6 bases). The CDR3 covers 16 residues. Germline-derived CDR1 and CDR2 are SGHTA and FQGNSA. CDR3 protein: CASSARLRQGNTEASF. CDR3 DNA: TGTGCCAGCAGCGCCCGACTCAGGCAGGGGAACACTGAAGCTTCCTTT. Combining the CDR3 with reference TRBV7-2 and TRBJ1-1 gives the whole variable domain GAGVSQSPSNKVTEKGKDVELRCDPISGHTALYWYRQSLGQGLEFLIYFQGNSAPDKSGLPSDRFSAERTGGSVSTLTIQRTQQEDSAVYLCASSARLRQGNTEASFGQGTRLTVV.

This clonotype was picked up many times. The gene calls are TRBV20-1 and TRBJ2-3, with D unresolved. The CDR3 consists of 12 residues. The germline gives CDR1 DFQATT, CDR2 SNEGSKA (reference sequence). V shed 8 bases and J shed 2 bases, with 11 bases lying between them. The CDR3: CSLLVHTDTQYF. The CDR3 DNA reads TGCAGTCTCTTGGTTCACACAGATACGCAGTATTTT.

This clonotype was seen repeatedly, ten times or more. The chain is built from TRBV3-1 and TRBJ1-2; 9 nucleotides line up with TRBD1. V shed 1 base and J 6 bases; nucleotides not matched to a gene: 0. The CDR3 runs to 13 residues. CDR1 and CDR2 from the germline V gene are LGHDT and YNNKEL (reference sequence). The CDR3 DNA is TGTGCCAGCAGCCAAGGGACAGGGGATGGCTACACCTTC. This sequence encodes CASSQGTGDGYTF. Drawing the rest from reference TRBV3-1 and TRBJ1-2, the complete variable domain is DTAVSQTPKYLVTQMGNDKSIKCEQNLGHDTMYWYKQDSKKFLKIMFSYNNKELIINETVPNRFSPKSPDKAHLNLHINSLELGDSAVYFCASSQGTGDGYTFGSGTRLTVV.

This clonotype was detected ten times or more. The chain has TRBV7-3 and TRBJ2-3, with TRBD2 identical over 9 bases. Germline V gives CDR1 SGHTA, CDR2 FQGTGA. The CDR3 length is 17 residues. V shed 5 bases and J 1 base; nucleotides not matched to a gene: 10. CDR3: CASSPSASGKRTDTQYF. For the CDR3, the DNA is TGTGCCAGCAGCCCCAGTGCTAGCGGGAAGCGCACAGATACGCAGTATTTT. The complete variable domain, with remaining parts taken from reference TRBV7-3 and TRBJ2-3, reads GAGVSQTPSNKVTEKGKYVELRCDPISGHTALYWYRQSLGQGPEFLIYFQGTGAADDSGLPNDRFFAVRPEGSVSTLKIQRTERGDSAVYLCASSPSASGKRTDTQYFGPGTRLTVL.

There are many counts of this clonotype. The rearrangement joins TRBV3-1 to TRBJ1-2, with D unresolved. In germline, CDR1 is LGHDT, CDR2 YNNKEL (reference sequence). There are 11 residues in the CDR3. Trimming stripped 4 bases from V and 2 bases from J, with 2 bases between. Here the CDR3 DNA reads TGTGCCAGCAGCCGAAACTATGGCTACACCTTC. Residues: CASSRNYGYTF.

In its sample, this clonotype was seen a few times. J is TRBJ2-7 and V is TRBV12-3 or TRBV12-4, with D uncertain. The CDR3 totals 15 residues. Trimming pared 1 base from V and 2 bases from J, leaving 12 bases between. The CDR3, as DNA: TGTGCCAGCAGTTTAGGCCCGTCCTACCCCTACGAGCAGTACTTC. As protein: CASSLGPSYPYEQYF.